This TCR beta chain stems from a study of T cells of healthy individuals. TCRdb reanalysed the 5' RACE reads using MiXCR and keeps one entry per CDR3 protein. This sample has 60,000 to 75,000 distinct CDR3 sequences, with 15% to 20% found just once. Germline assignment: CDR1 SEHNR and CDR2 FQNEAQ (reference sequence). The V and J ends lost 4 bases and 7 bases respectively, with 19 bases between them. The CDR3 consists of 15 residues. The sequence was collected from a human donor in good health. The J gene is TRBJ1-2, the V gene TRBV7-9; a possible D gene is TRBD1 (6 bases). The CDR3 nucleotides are TGTGCCAGCAGCTCCTTAAACCCACAGGGATCTGGCTACACCTTC. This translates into CASSSLNPQGSGYTF.